This entry concerns a single T cell receptor (beta chain). What this receptor recognizes is not known. The junction departs from germline at one end; a sequencing error may be responsible. To prepare the library, 5' RACE was applied. The data were produced on an Illumina HiSeq 2500. A second PCR of roughly 6 to 12 cycles was run with a J-beta primer mix and a sample-barcoded 5' primer. A template-switch 5' adaptor carrying 12 random nucleotides introduced a unique molecular identifier onto each TCR beta cDNA molecule. At least 2.5 million CDR3-containing paired-end reads were obtained from each sample. The Mint cDNA synthesis kit, primed by a TRBC-specific oligonucleotide, was used to synthesize first-strand cDNA from all RNA. After uracil-DNA glycosylase treatment, a first 18-cycle PCR used universal primers M1SS and BC2_uni_R on all cDNA. The original methods were these. Normalization of each sample was performed by random selection of 1 million high-quality reads, each carrying a distinct molecular identifier. Reads with shared molecular identifiers were discarded instead of being binned into consensus sequences. MiTCR, with a Q25 quality threshold and the strictest error-elimination algorithm, was used for CDR3 identification, clonotype clustering and error correction. A nonparametric unseen species model with Euler transformation was used to estimate lower-bound total TCR beta diversity. The raw public reads went through TCRdb reprocessing: fastp at Q25, MiXCR clone calling, in-frame beta chains kept. Identical CDR3 protein sequences are pooled into one entry, listed with their most common genes and DNA. The V and J calls shown here were made by TCRdb, not taken from the authors' results. In all, the sample holds roughly 1,700,000 distinct CDR3 sequences, and under 30% of those were seen once. Clones ranked in the top ten supply 7.7% of the sample.

This entry belongs to a study of blood T cells in healthy people across ages (dated by TCRdb to between 2014 and 2017). In terms of the full investigation: In model experiments, template switching captured about one uniquely barcoded TCR beta cDNA molecule for every two T cells. The study measured age-related changes in TCR beta repertoire diversity using deep sequencing normalized with unique cDNA molecular identifiers. Four age groups were formed from the donors: young (average roughly 15 years), middle-aged (around 41), aged (about 68) and long-lived (around 82). To avoid experimental bias, donors of different ages were randomly spread across the sequencing lanes. Using the same blood draw, the study looked at two additional independent replicas of 1 million unique cDNA reads for two donors, one aged 18 to 30 and the other aged 80 or older.

What the work shows at the level of the full study, not this receptor alone: As age increased, observed TCR beta diversity per million T cells dropped in a roughly linear way, and a significant reduction was already evident by age about 36. Estimates of total diversity based on one million sequenced T cells were considered lower bounds and underestimates. Compared with the aged group, the long-lived group had more naive CD4+ T cells, fewer expanded clones and increased TCR diversity, a pattern suggesting age selection. Because the CMV infection status of the donors was unknown, age-related changes in expanded clonotypes may potentially have been confounded. Since profiling was done on bulk unsorted PBMCs, naive and antigen-experienced compartments could not be conclusively compared. There was a strong correlation between observed TCR beta diversity and the percentage of naive T cells measured by flow cytometry.

The CDR3 covers 16 residues, taking in both the cysteine and the phenylalanine. The entry retains the CDR3 DNA only, 48 bases that are in frame from base 1. As encoded in the germline V gene, CDR1 is MNHNS while CDR2 is SASEGT. Donors were approximately 42 systemically healthy Caucasian individuals from Russia aged 6 to 90 years. Each donor gave ten milliliters of peripheral blood, collected into EDTA-treated Vacutainer tubes. Ficoll-Paque density-gradient centrifugation was used to isolate PBMCs, with at least 7 million obtained per sample. Total RNA was extracted from PBMCs with Trizol reagent, with at least 5.5 micrograms obtained per sample. The percentages of naive CD45RAhigh/CD27high T cells were determined by flow cytometry on a PBMC aliquot from every donor.

The rearranged chain carries TRBV6-1 and TRBJ2-3; 7 central bases correspond to TRBD1. Sequencing used blood. This clonotype was sampled from a young woman in good health. The CDR3 protein sequence reads: CASLSPGTEPTDTQYF. The DNA sequence follows: TGTGCCAGCCTGTCCCCCGGGACAGAACCCACAGATACACAGTATTTT.